This record covers a single T cell receptor (beta chain). The data are from a study of cytomegalovirus exposure and HLA in healthy donors. PCR used 60 Vbeta primers and 13 Jbeta primers. The table came from immunoSEQ multiplex PCR; TCRdb's copy has only in-frame clones and leaves some out. The sample's table shows tens of thousands of clones. Trimming took 6 bases from V and 7 from J; bases not matched to a gene: 10. There are 16 residues in the CDR3. Germline-derived CDR1 and CDR2 are KGHSH and LQKENI. Material for sequencing was PBMCs. The origin of this receptor is a female donor in good health and CMV-seronegative. The V and J genes are TRBV18 and TRBJ2-1, with 12 bases that match TRBD2. The chain's CDR3 is CASSQMSSGGANEQFF. Written as DNA, the CDR3 is TGTGCCAGCTCTCAAATGTCTAGCGGGGGGGCAAATGAGCAGTTCTTC. The full variable domain, rest sourced from reference TRBV18 and TRBJ2-1, is NAGVMQNPRHLVRRRGQEARLRCSPMKGHSHVYWYRQLPEEGLKFMVYLQKENIIDESGMPKERFSAEFPKEGPSILRIQQVVRGDSAAYFCASSQMSSGGANEQFFGPGTRLTVL.